The sequence of this TCR beta chain was determined in a study of cytomegalovirus exposure and HLA in healthy donors (dated by TCRdb to 2016 to 2017). About the study as a whole: An earlier analysis of 587 of the donors reported over 250 Gb of sequence data and approximately 120 million unique TCR beta sequences obtained from around 180 million T cells. Approximately 300 gigabases of sequencing data and roughly 81 million unique TCR sequences made up an early release that covered under 750 HLA-typed donors. The genetic ancestry cluster associated with self-reported Caucasian donors included 80% to 90% of the approximately 430 genotyped donors. The study aimed to test whether cataloging public T cell receptors could reveal signatures of past pathogen exposure. Using immunosequencing, the study profiled T cell repertoires from 640 or so subjects and related those repertoires to cytomegalovirus serostatus. In addition to the first cohort of several hundred subjects, a separate validation cohort of some 120 different subjects was used. To predict cytomegalovirus infection status, the study combined high-throughput TCR immunosequencing, statistical association of individual TCRs with disease status, and machine learning. In a later analysis, previously published TCR beta repertoires from more than 500 donors were re-analyzed and high-resolution HLA genotyping was added so that TCR occurrence patterns could be studied. Rather than using new phenotypic data, the later analysis identified candidate immune exposures from TCR beta sequences and from how often those sequences occurred across donors. An earlier analysis of fewer than 750 of the donors used high-throughput TCR beta sequencing to judge whether each TCR beta V gene segment behaved as functional or pseudogenic. Donor age, sex, ethnicity and CMV serostatus were compiled together with the repertoire data. In a later genetic analysis, genome-wide SNP genotypes for 398 of the 666 donors were used, and that subset was treated as a discovery cohort. Every discovery cohort repertoire had been produced on one sequencing platform. Class I and class II HLA loci were covered by the typing at four-digit resolution. Typing coverage varied by locus: about 620-640 donors for A, B, C, DRB1 and DQB1; some 520 for DQA1; around 610 for DPA1; around 450 for DPB1. Roughly 5 DR-DQ haplotypes were handled as single units for association and clustering because linkage in the cohort was strong. On average, about 200,000 unique TCR beta nucleotide sequences were sequenced per donor among 350 to 400 genotyped donors of the cohort, with around 19% of those sequences being non-productive. Beyond this particular receptor, the publication reports: Most TCR sequences were observed very rarely across donors, whereas some public TCRs were present in many individuals. Because HLA typing was missing for some donors at each locus, association tests included only the typed subset. This cohort had only TCR beta chains sequenced, and the lack of alpha or paired-chain data limited which features could be detected. V-gene and J-gene trimming of TCR beta chains was associated with a missense DCLRE1C variant in a later genetic analysis, and the association was replicated in an independent cohort. In a later analysis, HLA-associated TCR beta chains showed more clonal expansion and lower generation probabilities than non-associated chains that were equally common. A further reported finding was that TCR beta sequences accurately predicted the HLA-A and HLA-B alleles for most subjects in the first cohort. The classifier was reported to diagnose cytomegalovirus status with high specificity and sensitivity in both the original cohort and the validation cohort. Some IMGT-functional V segments, including TRBV6-2 and TRBV6-3, could not be distinguished by the 87-base-pair reads and were therefore excluded. The study gave a list of some 150 TCR beta chains associated with cytomegalovirus. In vitro tests confirmed that a few of the cytomegalovirus-associated TCR beta chains recognize cytomegalovirus antigens. An earlier analysis of approximately 570 of the donors showed that most TCR beta V segments appeared in productive rearrangements either about 87% or about 30% of the time, which broadly matched IMGT annotations. In a later analysis, the rate of TCR association differed among HLA loci, with DRB1 alleles having the most associated TCRs and HLA-C alleles having the fewest. A later analysis associated about 17,000 TCR beta sequences with specific HLA alleles at a false discovery rate of 0.05. The sequencing pipeline was judged likely to have produced a cluster of highly shared sequence variants as a technical artifact. According to a later analysis, most CMV-associated TCR beta chains appeared to be HLA-restricted, and the HLA associations seemed to be driven largely by CMV exposure. For the cohort, immune exposure information was limited to CMV serostatus. According to the authors, the approach could potentially be generalized to other disease states and immunological phenotypes. Correlated functional status among segregating V segments might be attributable to linkage disequilibrium, but an unknown experimental factor could not be ruled out. A later analysis reported that several top co-occurrence clusters appeared linked to parvovirus B19, influenza, CMV and Epstein-Barr virus. In a later genetic analysis, fewer N-insertions in productive TCRs were reported among donors in an Asian-associated ancestry cluster than the roughly 640-donor mean. Assigning TCR associations to individual alleles was difficult when HLA alleles, especially DR and DQ, strongly co-occurred. Roughly uniform sequencing depth across donors was assumed in presence/absence analyses, although this assumption may not hold. The earlier analysis of fewer than 750 of the donors excluded roughly 17 rarely observed V segments, including chromosome 9 orphons, because counts were too low.

The germline V gene supplies CDR1 MNHNS and CDR2 SASEGT. Here V drops 1 base and J drops 5 bases, and the junction holds 5 bases not matched to any gene. Inclusive of the bounding cysteine and phenylalanine, the CDR3 is 15 residues long. The sequence is cut down to CDR3 DNA, 45 bases in frame from base 1. Library generation was performed with the immunoSEQ multiplex PCR assay. A mixture of 60 forward primers for TCR Vbeta segments and 13 reverse primers for TCR Jbeta segments was used in the multiplex PCR. A multiplex PCR assay on genomic DNA amplified the CDR3 region of rearranged TCR beta genes. The Illumina HiSeq System was used to sequence the amplified TCR beta libraries as 87-base-pair reads. In the paper's pipeline: In a later analysis, tens of millions of unique TCR beta chains were counted across the 666 repertoires, and roughly 11 million of these chains were shared by at least two donors. A nearest-neighbor algorithm error-corrected the raw reads and collapsed the reads into unique sequences, merging closely related sequences to remove PCR and sequencing errors. Alignment of CDR3 sequences to IMGT reference sequences was used to assign V, D and J gene segments. Each retained sequence needed at least a six-nucleotide match to both a V gene segment and a J gene segment. A rearrangement counted as productive if the CDR3 had no stop codons and remained in frame with V and J, and every other rearrangement counted as non-productive. Following IMGT convention, CDR3 was defined as the stretch from the second conserved V-encoded cysteine to the conserved J-encoded phenylalanine. The earlier analysis of 500 to 650 of the donors excluded any sequence lacking an unambiguous match to a single V gene segment. An earlier analysis of a few hundred of the donors classified V segments as functional when productive rearrangements were above 56.7% and as segregating when the standard deviation between donors was above 5%. To diagnose cytomegalovirus status from the catalog of TCR beta chain sequences, a statistical classification framework was built. A later analysis assigned V and J genes by comparing TCR nucleotide sequences with IMGT/GENE-DB human TR gene sequences. A later analysis assigned CDR3 sequences and most-parsimonious VDJ recombination scenarios with the TCRdist pipeline. In a later analysis, each TCR beta chain was defined by its CDR3 amino acid sequence together with its V-gene family, and reads lacking a unique V-gene family were excluded. In a later analysis, 500 to 650 highly shared, low-generation-probability nucleotide sequences were removed to address suspected cross-contamination and a sequencing artifact. In a later analysis, a clonal expansion index was calculated for each public chain from normalized within-repertoire ranks of inferred template counts. Generation probabilities in a later analysis came from a VDJ recombination model fitted to out-of-frame rearrangements, and those results were checked against IGoR. Hypergeometric tests were used in a later analysis to score TCR-TCR, TCR-HLA and TCR-CMV co-occurrence, with a repertoire-size bias correction applied to the TCR pairs. In a later analysis, false discovery rates were estimated by permuting HLA or CMV assignments 20 times. In a later analysis, co-occurring TCRs were grouped using DBSCAN, and TCRdist sequence similarity was added for clustering within HLA-allele-positive subsets. Co-occurrence clustering excluded repertoires with fewer than 30,000 or more than 120,000 public chains, plus five with anomalous nucleotide sharing. TCRdb stores this immuneACCESS table with in-frame sequences only. Part of the clones is absent; in the studies checked, under half of the shortfall reflects unresolved V genes, and no reason is known for the rest. V and J calls and clone size follow that table, whereas D and trimming were derived from the DNA. The sample yields roughly 200,000 clones; around 88% were counted once. The ten largest clonotypes hold roughly 1.7% of the sample.

This clone came up a few times. Its binding antigen is unknown. Base qualities are missing; no much larger clone stands one base away. The cohort comprised 670 or so healthy bone marrow donors. Cohort members were all nominally healthy when sampled, although unrecorded immune exposures were likely present. The donor tested CMV seropositive, placing the donor among the roughly 300 seropositive members of the cohort. A peripheral blood sample was collected from each donor, and TCR beta sequencing was performed on peripheral blood mononuclear cells. The Qiagen DNeasy Blood Extraction Kit was used to extract genomic DNA from the blood cell samples.

Input material: PBMCs. The chain was built from TRBV6-1 and TRBJ2-1, and 7 junction bases match TRBD2. This receptor was identified in a man aged 35-49 years in good health and CMV-seropositive. The CDR3 region has the sequence CASSEGIAGHNEQFF. DNA sequence: TGTGCCAGCAGTGAAGGGATAGCGGGCCACAATGAGCAGTTCTTC.